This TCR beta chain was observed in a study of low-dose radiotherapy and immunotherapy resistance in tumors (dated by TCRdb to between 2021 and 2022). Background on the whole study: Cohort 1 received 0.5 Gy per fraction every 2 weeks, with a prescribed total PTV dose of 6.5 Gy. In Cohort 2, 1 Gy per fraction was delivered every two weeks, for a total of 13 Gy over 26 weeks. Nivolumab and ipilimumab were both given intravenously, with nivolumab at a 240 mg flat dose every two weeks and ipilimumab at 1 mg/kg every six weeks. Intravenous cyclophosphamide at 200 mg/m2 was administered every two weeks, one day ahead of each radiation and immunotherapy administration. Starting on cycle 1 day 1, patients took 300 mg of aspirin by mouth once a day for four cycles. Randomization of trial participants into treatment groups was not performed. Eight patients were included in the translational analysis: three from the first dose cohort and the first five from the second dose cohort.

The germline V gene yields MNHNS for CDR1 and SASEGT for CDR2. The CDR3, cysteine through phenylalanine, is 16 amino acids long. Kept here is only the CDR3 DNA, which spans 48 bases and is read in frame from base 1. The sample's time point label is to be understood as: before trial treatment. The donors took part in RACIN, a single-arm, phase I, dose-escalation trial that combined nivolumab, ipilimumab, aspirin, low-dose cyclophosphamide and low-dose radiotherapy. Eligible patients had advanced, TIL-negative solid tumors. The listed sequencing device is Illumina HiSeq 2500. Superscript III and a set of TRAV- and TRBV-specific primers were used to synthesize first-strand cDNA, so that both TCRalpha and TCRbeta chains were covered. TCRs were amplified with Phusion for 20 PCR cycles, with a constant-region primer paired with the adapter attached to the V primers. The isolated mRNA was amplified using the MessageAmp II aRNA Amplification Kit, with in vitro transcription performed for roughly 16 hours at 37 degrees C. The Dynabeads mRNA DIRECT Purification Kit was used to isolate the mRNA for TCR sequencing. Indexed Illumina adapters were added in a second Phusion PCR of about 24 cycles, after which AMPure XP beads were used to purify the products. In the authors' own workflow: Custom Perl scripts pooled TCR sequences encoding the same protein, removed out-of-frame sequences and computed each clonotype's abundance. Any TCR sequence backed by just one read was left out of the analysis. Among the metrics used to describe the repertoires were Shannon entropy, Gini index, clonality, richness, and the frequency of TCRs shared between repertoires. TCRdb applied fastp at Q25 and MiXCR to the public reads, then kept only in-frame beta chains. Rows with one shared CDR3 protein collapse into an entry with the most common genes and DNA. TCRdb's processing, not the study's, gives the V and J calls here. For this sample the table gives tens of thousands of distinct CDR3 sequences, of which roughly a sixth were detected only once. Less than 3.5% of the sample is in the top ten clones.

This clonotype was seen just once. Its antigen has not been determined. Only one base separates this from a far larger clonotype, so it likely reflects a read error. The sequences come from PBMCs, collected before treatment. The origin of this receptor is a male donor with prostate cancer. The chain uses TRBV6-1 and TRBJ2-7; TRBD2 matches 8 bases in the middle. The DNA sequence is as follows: TGCGCCAGCAGGTATACTAGCGGACGCTCCTACAATGAGCAGTACTTC. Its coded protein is CASRYTSGRSYNEQYF.